Following are 5 T cell receptor beta chains from one sample sequenced in a study of cytomegalovirus exposure and HLA in healthy donors. Researchers ran the PCR with 60 Vbeta and 13 Jbeta primers. Only in-frame clones appear in the TCRdb table, and some are missing; sequencing was by immunoSEQ multiplex PCR. The profile shows 100,000 or so clones, approximately 87% of them singletons. Material for sequencing was PBMCs. The source is a man aged 35 to 55 in good health and CMV-seronegative.

This chain joins TRBV7-2 and TRBJ1-2; unclear D gene. Germline V lookup: CDR1 SGHTA, CDR2 FQGNSA. The CDR3 spans 13 residues. Between the trimmed V and J ends, which lost 2 bases and 10 bases, there was a span of 14 bases. The CDR3 bases are TGTGCCAGCAGCTTATTCCAATGGACTTCCTACACCTTC. This gives the protein CASSLFQWTSYTF.

The chain combines TRBV2 with TRBJ2-1; D is ambiguous. V was cut by 4 bases and J by 5 bases, with 9 bases left in between. CDR1 and CDR2 (germline): SNHLY, FYNNEI. The CDR3 sequence is 13 residues long. CDR3 coding DNA: TGTGCCAGCAGTGTACGCCGGGACAATGAGCAGTTCTTC. Encoded protein: CASSVRRDNEQFF.

V gene TRBV5-1 combines with J gene TRBJ2-7; 10 bases fit TRBD1. Unmatched junction bases numbered 5, after V lost 3 bases and J lost 2 bases. The germline CDR1 and CDR2 sequences are SGHRS and YFSETQ. There are 15 residues in the CDR3. The CDR3 sequence: CASSSAGTGAYEQYF. The CDR3 DNA follows: TGCGCCAGCAGCTCGGCCGGGACAGGGGCCTACGAGCAGTACTTC.

This clone was detected once. The chain joins TRBV21-1 to TRBJ1-1; the D segment call TRBD1 is taken from the table without a DNA check. TRBV21-1 is reported as a pseudogene. The CDR3 has 13 amino acids. For the CDR3, the DNA is TGTGCCAGCAGCAAAGCGGGGACAGGAGAAGCTTTCTTT. Amino acids: CASSKAGTGEAFF.

The rearrangement uses TRBV7-6 and TRBJ2-7; no clear D. Germline assignment: CDR1 SGHVS and CDR2 FNYEAQ. The CDR3 loop spans 14 amino acids. Deletions cut 0 bases from V and 3 bases from J, with 9 bases between. CDR3 DNA sequence: TGTGCCAGCAGCTTAGCCGGCCAGGTCTACGAGCAGTACTTC. Protein: CASSLAGQVYEQYF.